The source of this TCR beta chain is a study of T cells in localized non-small cell lung cancer. Study-wide results and limits: Adjacent lung tissue had a median about 57 of the top 100 clones found in the tumor. Sequencing involved a lone tumor region, leaving heterogeneity possible. Prolonged overall survival went with higher T cell density in the blood.

Only in-frame clones appear in the TCRdb table, and some are missing; sequencing was by immunoSEQ multiplex PCR. This table has about 830 clones, roughly 30% appearing once. CDR1 is MGHRA, CDR2 YSYEKL, per germline. V was clipped by 0 bases and J by 0 bases, with 6 bases between them. This CDR3 has 14 residues. Details on this clone: Its matching antigen is unknown.

This material consisted of lung tumor tissue, taken before any cancer treatment. The receptor was derived from a male donor at least 60 years old with stage III lung adenocarcinoma. The chain employs TRBV4-1 and TRBJ2-7; D is undetermined. CDR3 sequence: CASSQDGSSYEQYF. The CDR3 DNA reads as TGCGCCAGCAGCCAAGACGGTAGCTCCTACGAGCAGTACTTC.